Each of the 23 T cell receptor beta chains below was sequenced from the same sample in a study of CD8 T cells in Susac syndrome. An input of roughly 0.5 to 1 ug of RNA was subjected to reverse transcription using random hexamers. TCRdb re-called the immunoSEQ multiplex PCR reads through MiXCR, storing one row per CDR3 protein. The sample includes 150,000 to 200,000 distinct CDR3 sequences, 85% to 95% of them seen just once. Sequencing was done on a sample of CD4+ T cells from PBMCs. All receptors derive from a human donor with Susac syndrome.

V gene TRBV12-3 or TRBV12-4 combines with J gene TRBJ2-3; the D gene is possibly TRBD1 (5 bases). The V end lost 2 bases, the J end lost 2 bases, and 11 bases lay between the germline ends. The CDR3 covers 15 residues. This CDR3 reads CASSLMGHDTDTQYF. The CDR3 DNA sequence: TGTGCCAGCAGTTTAATGGGGCATGACACAGATACGCAGTATTTT.

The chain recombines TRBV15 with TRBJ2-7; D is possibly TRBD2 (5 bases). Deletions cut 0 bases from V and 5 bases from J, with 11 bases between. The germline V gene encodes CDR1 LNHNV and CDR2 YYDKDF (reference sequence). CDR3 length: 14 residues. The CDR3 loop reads CATSRDGGRNEQYF. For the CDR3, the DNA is TGTGCCACCAGCAGAGATGGAGGACGAAACGAGCAGTACTTC.

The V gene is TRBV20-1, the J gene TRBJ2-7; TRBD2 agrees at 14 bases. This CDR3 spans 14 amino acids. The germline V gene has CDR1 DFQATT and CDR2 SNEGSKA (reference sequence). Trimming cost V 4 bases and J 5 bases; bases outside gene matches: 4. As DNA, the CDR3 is TGCAGTGCTATCCCGGGACTAGCGGGGGACGAGCAGTACTTC. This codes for CSAIPGLAGDEQYF.

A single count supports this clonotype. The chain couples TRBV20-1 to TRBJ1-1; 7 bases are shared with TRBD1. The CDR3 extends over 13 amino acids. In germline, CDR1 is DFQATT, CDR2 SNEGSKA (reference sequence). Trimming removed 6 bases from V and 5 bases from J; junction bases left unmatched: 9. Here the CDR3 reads CSADTQGGTEAFF. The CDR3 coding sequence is TGCAGTGCGGACACTCAGGGGGGAACTGAAGCTTTCTTT.

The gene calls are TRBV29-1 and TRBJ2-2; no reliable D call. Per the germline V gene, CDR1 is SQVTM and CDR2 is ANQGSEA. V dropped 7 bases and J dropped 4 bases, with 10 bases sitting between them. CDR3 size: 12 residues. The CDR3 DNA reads TGCAGCGGGACCCCCGGCACCGGGGAGCTGTTTTTT. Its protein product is CSGTPGTGELFF.

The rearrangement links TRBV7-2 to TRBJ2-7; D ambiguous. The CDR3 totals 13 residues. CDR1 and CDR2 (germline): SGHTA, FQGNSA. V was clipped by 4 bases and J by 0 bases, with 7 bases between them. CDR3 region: CASSSFSSYEQYF. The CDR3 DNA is TGTGCCAGCAGCTCCTTCAGCTCCTACGAGCAGTACTTC. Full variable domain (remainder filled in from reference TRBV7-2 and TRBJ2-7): GAGVSQSPSNKVTEKGKDVELRCDPISGHTALYWYRQSLGQGLEFLIYFQGNSAPDKSGLPSDRFSAERTGGSVSTLTIQRTQQEDSAVYLCASSSFSSYEQYFGPGTRLTVT.

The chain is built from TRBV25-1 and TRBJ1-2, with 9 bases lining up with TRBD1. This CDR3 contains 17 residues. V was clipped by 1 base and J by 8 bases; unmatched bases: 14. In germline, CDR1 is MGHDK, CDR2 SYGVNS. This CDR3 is CASSELQGALAGNGYTF. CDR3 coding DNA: TGTGCCAGCAGTGAATTACAGGGGGCGTTAGCCGGTAACGGCTACACCTTC.

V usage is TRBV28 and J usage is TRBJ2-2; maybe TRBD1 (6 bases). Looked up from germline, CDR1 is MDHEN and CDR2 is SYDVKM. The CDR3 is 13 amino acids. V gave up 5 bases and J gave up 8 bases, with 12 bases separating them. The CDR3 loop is CASSTPDRGELFF. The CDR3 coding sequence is TGTGCCAGCAGTACTCCGGACAGAGGGGAGCTGTTTTTT.

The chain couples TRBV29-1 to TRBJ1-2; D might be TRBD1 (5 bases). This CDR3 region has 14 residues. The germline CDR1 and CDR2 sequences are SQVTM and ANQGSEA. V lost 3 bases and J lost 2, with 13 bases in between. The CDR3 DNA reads TGCAGCGTTGAGAGTCAGGGCAGAAACTATGGCTACACCTTC. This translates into CSVESQGRNYGYTF.

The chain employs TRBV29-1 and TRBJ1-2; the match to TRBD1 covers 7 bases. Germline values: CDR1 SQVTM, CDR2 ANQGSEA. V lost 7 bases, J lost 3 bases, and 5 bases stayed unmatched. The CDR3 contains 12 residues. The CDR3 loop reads CSGHRGDYGYTF. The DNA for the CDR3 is TGCAGCGGACACAGGGGTGACTATGGCTACACCTTC.

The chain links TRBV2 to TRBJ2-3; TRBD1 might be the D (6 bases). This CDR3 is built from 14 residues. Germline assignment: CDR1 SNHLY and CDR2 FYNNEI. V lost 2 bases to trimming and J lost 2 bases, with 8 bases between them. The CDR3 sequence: CASSEQGFTDTQYF. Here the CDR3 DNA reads TGTGCCAGCAGTGAACAGGGGTTCACAGATACGCAGTATTTT.

The CDR3 loop is CAWSKGKNIQYF. The DNA of the CDR3 is TGTGCCTGGAGTAAGGGGAAAAACATTCAGTACTTC. The chain recombines TRBV30 with TRBJ2-4; D is perhaps TRBD1 (5 bases). CDR1 is GTSNPN, CDR2 SVGIG, per germline (reference sequence). V was pared by 2 bases and J by 4 bases, with 6 bases between. CDR3 length: 12 amino acids.

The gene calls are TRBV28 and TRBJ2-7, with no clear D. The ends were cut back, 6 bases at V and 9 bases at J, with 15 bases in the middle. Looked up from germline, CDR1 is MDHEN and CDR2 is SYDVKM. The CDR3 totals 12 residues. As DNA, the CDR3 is TGTGCCAGCAGACAACCCCCGTCGGGGCAGTACTTC. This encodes CASRQPPSGQYF. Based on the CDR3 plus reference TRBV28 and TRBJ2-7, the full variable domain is DVKVTQSSRYLVKRTGEKVFLECVQDMDHENMFWYRQDPGLGLRLIYFSYDVKMKEKGDIPEGYSVSREKKERFSLILESASTNQTSMYLCASRQPPSGQYFGPGTRLTVT.

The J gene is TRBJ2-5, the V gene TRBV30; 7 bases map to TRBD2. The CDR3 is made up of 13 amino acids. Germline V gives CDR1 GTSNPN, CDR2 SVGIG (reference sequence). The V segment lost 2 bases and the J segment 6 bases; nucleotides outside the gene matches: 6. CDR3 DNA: TGTGCCTGGAGTCTTCGCAGCGGGAAGACCCAGTACTTC. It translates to CAWSLRSGKTQYF.

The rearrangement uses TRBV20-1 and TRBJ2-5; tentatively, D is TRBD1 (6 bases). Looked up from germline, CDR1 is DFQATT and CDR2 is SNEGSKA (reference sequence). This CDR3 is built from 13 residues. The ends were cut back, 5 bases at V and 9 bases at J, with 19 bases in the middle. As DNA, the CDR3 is TGCAGTGCTGCCGTCAGGGGTCTCCCGGCCCAGTACTTC. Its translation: CSAAVRGLPAQYF.

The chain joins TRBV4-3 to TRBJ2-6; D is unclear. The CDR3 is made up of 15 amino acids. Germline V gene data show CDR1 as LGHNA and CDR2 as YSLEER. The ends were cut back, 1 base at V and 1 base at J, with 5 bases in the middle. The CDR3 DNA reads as TGCGCCAGCAGCCAAGGGATTTCTGGGGCCAACGTCCTGACTTTC. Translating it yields CASSQGISGANVLTF.

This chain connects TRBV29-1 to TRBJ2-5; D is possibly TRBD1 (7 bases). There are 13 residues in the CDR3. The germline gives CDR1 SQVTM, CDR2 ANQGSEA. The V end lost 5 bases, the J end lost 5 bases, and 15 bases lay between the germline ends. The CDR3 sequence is CSVNPGGLETQYF. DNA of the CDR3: TGCAGCGTTAACCCAGGGGGGTTGGAGACCCAGTACTTC.

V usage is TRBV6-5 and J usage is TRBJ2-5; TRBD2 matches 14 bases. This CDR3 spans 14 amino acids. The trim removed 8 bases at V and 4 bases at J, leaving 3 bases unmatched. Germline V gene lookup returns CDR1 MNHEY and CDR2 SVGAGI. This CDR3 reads CASAGLAGGETQYF. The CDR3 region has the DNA TGTGCCAGCGCCGGACTAGCGGGGGGAGAGACCCAGTACTTC.

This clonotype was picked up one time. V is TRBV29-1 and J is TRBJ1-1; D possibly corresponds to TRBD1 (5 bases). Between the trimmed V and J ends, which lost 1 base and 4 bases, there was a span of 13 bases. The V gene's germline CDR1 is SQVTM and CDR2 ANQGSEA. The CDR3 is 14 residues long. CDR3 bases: TGCAGCGTTGAAGGGGGCCGAGGTAGCACTGAAGCTTTCTTT. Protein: CSVEGGRGSTEAFF.

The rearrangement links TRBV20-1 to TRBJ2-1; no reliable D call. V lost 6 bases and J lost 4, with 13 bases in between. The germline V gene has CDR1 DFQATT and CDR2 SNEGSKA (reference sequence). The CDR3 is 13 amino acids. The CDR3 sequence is CSAPQDEYNEQFF. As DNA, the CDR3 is TGCAGTGCCCCCCAGGACGAGTACAATGAGCAGTTCTTC.

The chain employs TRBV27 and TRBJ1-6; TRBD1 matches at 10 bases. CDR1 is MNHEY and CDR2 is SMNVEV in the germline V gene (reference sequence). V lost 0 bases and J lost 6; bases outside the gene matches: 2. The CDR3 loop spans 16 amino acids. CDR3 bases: TGTGCCAGCAGTTTATCGGGGGACAGGGGTAATTCACCCCTCCACTTT. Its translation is CASSLSGDRGNSPLHF.

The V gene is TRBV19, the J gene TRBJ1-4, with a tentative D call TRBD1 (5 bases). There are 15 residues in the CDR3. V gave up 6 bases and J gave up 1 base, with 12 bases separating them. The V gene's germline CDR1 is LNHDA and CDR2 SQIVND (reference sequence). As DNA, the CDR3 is TGTGCCAGTAGCGCGAAGGGGCAAACTAATGAAAAACTGTTTTTT. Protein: CASSAKGQTNEKLFF.

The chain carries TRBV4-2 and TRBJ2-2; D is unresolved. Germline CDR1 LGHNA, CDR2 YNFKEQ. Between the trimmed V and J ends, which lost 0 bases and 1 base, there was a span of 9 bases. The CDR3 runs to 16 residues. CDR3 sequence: CASSQDATKNTGELFF. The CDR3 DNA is TGTGCCAGCAGCCAAGACGCCACCAAGAACACCGGGGAGCTGTTTTTT.